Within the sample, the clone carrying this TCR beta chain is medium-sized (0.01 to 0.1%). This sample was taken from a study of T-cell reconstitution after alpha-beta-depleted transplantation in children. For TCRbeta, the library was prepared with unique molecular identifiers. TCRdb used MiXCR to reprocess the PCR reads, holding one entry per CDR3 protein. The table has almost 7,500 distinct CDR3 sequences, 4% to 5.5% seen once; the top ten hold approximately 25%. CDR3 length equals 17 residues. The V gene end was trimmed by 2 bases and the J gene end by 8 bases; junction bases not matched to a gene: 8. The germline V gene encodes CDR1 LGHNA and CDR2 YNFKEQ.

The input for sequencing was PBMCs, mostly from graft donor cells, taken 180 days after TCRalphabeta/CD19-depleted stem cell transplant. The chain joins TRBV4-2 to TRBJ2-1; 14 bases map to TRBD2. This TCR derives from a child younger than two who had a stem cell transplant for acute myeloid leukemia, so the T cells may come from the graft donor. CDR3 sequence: CASSQLGTSGSGYEQFF. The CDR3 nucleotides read TGTGCCAGCAGCCAATTGGGGACTAGCGGGAGTGGGTATGAGCAGTTCTTC.